These 20 T cell receptor beta chains originate from one sample sequenced in a study of a mutant IDH1 vaccine in newly diagnosed glioma. The time point is: week 47, end of study. Every vaccine dose comprised 300 ug of mutant IDH1 20-mer peptide plus topical imiquimod. Profiling relied on immunoSEQ multiplex PCR, and the TCRdb table lists in-frame clones only, not all of them. The sample has approximately 60,000 clones; around 86% are singletons. Their antigen targets remain unknown. Here the sequenced sample was PBMCs, taken from a glioma patient whose treatment included an IDH1 peptide vaccine. Receptor source: a man younger than 40 with glioma.

This clone was observed a single time. The rearrangement links TRBV28 to TRBJ2-7; the match to TRBD1 covers 9 bases. The CDR3 totals 17 residues. Germline V gene sequence: CDR1 MDHEN, CDR2 SYDVKM. V lost 5 bases and J lost 2; bases outside the gene matches: 13. The CDR3: CASSLQKQHRGPYEQYF. For the CDR3, the DNA is TGTGCCAGCAGTCTTCAAAAACAACACAGGGGGCCCTACGAGCAGTACTTC.

The J gene is TRBJ1-1, the V gene TRBV27; D is unresolved. Germline V gene lookup returns CDR1 MNHEY and CDR2 SMNVEV (reference sequence). CDR3 length: 13 amino acids. Trimming left V 6 bases short and J 0 bases short, with 8 bases between. The CDR3 region is CASRLAMNTEAFF. The DNA for the CDR3 is TGTGCCAGCAGGTTGGCCATGAACACTGAAGCTTTCTTT.

There are a few counts of this clone. This chain uses TRBV5-1 with TRBJ2-7; D is undetermined. This CDR3 spans 16 amino acids. The germline V gene encodes CDR1 SGHRS and CDR2 YFSETQ. Trimming cost V 0 bases and J 2 bases, with 15 bases left between them. The CDR3 nucleotides read TGCGCCAGCAGCTTGGAAGCTCTATCTGGAGCCTACGAGCAGTACTTC. As protein: CASSLEALSGAYEQYF.

This clone came up once. The chain is built from TRBV19 and TRBJ1-6, with 11 bases identical to TRBD1. The CDR3 runs to 15 residues. V shed 3 bases, J shed 7 bases, and the junction held 2 bases outside the gene matches. CDR1 LNHDA and CDR2 SQIVND come from the germline V gene (reference sequence). CDR3 protein: CASSIGTGGNSPLHF. In nucleotides, the CDR3 is TGTGCCAGTAGTATTGGGACAGGGGGGAATTCACCCCTCCACTTT.

This clone came up once. This chain uses TRBV5-8 with TRBJ1-1; D is unresolved. The CDR3 loop spans 12 amino acids. Trimming removed 10 bases from V and 0 bases from J, with 10 bases in between. Germline V gene sequence: CDR1 SGHTS, CDR2 YDEGEE. This CDR3 is CAVGQMNTEAFF. CDR3 nucleotides: TGTGCCGTCGGGCAGATGAACACTGAAGCTTTCTTT.

This chain joins TRBV30 and TRBJ1-1, with a weak D call TRBD1 (6 bases). Germline loops: CDR1 GTSNPN, CDR2 SVGIG (reference sequence). This CDR3 contains 15 residues. The V gene lost 3 bases and the J gene lost 0 bases, with 14 bases spanning the gap. CDR3 sequence reads: CAWSLTGTLNTEAFF. The CDR3 region has the DNA TGTGCCTGGAGCCTGACCGGGACACTGAACACTGAAGCTTTCTTT.

DNA of the CDR3: TGTGCCAGCAGCGCCGGAGTCCGCACAGGGAACACTGAAGCTTTCTTT. Its translation: CASSAGVRTGNTEAFF. The chain uses TRBV9 and TRBJ1-1, with D possibly matching TRBD1 (5 bases). CDR1 and CDR2 from the germline V gene are SGDLS and YYNGEE. The CDR3 is made up of 16 amino acids. The V and J ends lost 3 bases and 1 base respectively, with 16 bases between them.

The chain is built from TRBV20-1 and TRBJ2-7; D is uncertain. Germline loops: CDR1 DFQATT, CDR2 SNEGSKA (reference sequence). The CDR3 contains 11 residues. The ends were cut back, 3 bases at V and 3 bases at J, with 6 bases in the middle. CDR3 residues: CSARADYEQYF. The CDR3 DNA is TGCAGTGCTAGGGCAGACTACGAGCAGTACTTC.

This chain uses TRBV2 with TRBJ2-1; D is undetermined. Trimming shortened V by 0 bases and J by 8 bases, and 11 bases separated the two germline ends. The CDR3 sequence is 14 residues long. Germline V lookup: CDR1 SNHLY, CDR2 FYNNEI. The CDR3 loop reads CASSEALRPDEQFF. CDR3 DNA: TGTGCCAGCAGTGAAGCCCTTCGGCCCGATGAGCAGTTCTTC.

V gene TRBV5-6 combines with J gene TRBJ1-2; TRBD1 agrees at 11 bases. Trimming cost V 4 bases and J 7 bases; bases outside gene matches: 3. The CDR3 contains 13 residues. Germline-derived CDR1 and CDR2 are SGHDT and YYEEEE. The CDR3 DNA is TGTGCCAGCAGCCCCGGGACAGGGGGTGGCTACACCTTC. Protein product: CASSPGTGGGYTF.

J is TRBJ2-7 and V is TRBV11-2; no clear D. The V gene lost 2 bases and the J gene lost 3 bases, with 17 bases spanning the gap. There are 16 residues in the CDR3. CDR1 is SGHAT and CDR2 is FQNNGV in the germline V gene. The CDR3 DNA follows: TGTGCCAGCAGCTTAAGAGTCCAGAAGGTCTTCTACGAGCAGTACTTC. Encoded protein: CASSLRVQKVFYEQYF.

This clone was observed a single time. The gene calls are TRBV28 and TRBJ1-2; TRBD1 might be the D (6 bases). The germline V gene encodes CDR1 MDHEN and CDR2 SYDVKM. Trimming left V 8 bases short and J 8 bases short, with 15 bases between. The CDR3 extends over 12 amino acids. CDR3 loop: CASLKQGGGYTF. DNA for the CDR3: TGTGCCAGCCTTAAACAGGGAGGAGGCTACACCTTC.

The chain recombines TRBV19 with TRBJ1-1; D remains unclear. Germline V gene data show CDR1 as LNHDA and CDR2 as SQIVND (reference sequence). Trimming removed 1 base at V and 7 bases at J, with 10 bases between. The CDR3 spans 13 residues. The CDR3 DNA follows: TGTGCCAGTAGTATAGGAGGGAATGGTGAAGCTTTCTTT. Translation: CASSIGGNGEAFF.

This chain links TRBV5-1 with TRBJ2-7; 9 bases agree with TRBD1. Germline V gene sequence: CDR1 SGHRS, CDR2 YFSETQ. The CDR3 is made up of 15 amino acids. Losses at the gene ends were 3 bases for V and 3 bases for J; bases not matched to a gene: 7. The CDR3 protein is CASSWDREEGYEQYF. For the CDR3, the DNA is TGCGCCAGCAGCTGGGACAGGGAGGAAGGCTACGAGCAGTACTTC. Based on the CDR3 plus reference TRBV5-1 and TRBJ2-7, the full variable domain is KAGVTQTPRYLIKTRGQQVTLSCSPISGHRSVSWYQQTPGQGLQFLFEYFSETQRNKGNFPGRFSGRQFSNSRSEMNVSTLELGDSALYLCASSWDREEGYEQYFGPGTRLTVT.

The V and J genes are TRBV13 and TRBJ1-2; the D gene is possibly TRBD1 (6 bases). Germline V CDR1 and CDR2: PRHDT, FYEKMQ (reference sequence). The V end was cut by 0 bases, the J end by 0 bases, with 14 bases between. CDR3 size: 17 residues. The CDR3 loop is CASSLGVGGSTNYGYTF. DNA for the CDR3: TGTGCCAGCAGCTTAGGAGTCGGGGGCTCCACTAACTATGGCTACACCTTC.

This clone turned up a few times. The chain is built from TRBV30 and TRBJ1-1; TRBD1 is a possible D gene (6 bases). The V and J ends lost 2 bases and 4 bases respectively, with 14 bases between them. Germline V gene lookup returns CDR1 GTSNPN and CDR2 SVGIG (reference sequence). The CDR3 runs 14 residues. The CDR3 DNA follows: TGTGCCTGGAGTAGGGGGGCTGGGAGCACTGAAGCTTTCTTT. This translates into CAWSRGAGSTEAFF. Together with reference TRBV30 and TRBJ1-1, the CDR3 gives the full variable domain: SQTIHQWPATLVQPVGSPLSLECTVEGTSNPNLYWYRQAAGRGLQLLFYSVGIGQISSEVPQNLSASRPQDRQFILSSKKLLLSDSGFYLCAWSRGAGSTEAFFGQGTRLTVV.

The chain carries TRBV11-3 and TRBJ2-7, with D unresolved. Trimming pared 1 base from V and 2 bases from J, leaving 12 bases between. This CDR3 spans 15 amino acids. Per the germline V gene, CDR1 is SGHNT and CDR2 is YENEEA. CDR3 sequence: CASSLGRRPPYEQYF. Here the CDR3 DNA reads TGTGCCAGCAGCTTAGGGAGACGGCCCCCCTACGAGCAGTACTTC.

The chain links TRBV6-5 to TRBJ1-1; weak D call: TRBD1 (6 bases). This CDR3 has 14 residues. Trimming took 5 bases from V and 4 from J, leaving 14 bases between them. Per germline, CDR1 MNHEY and CDR2 SVGAGI. CDR3 sequence reads: CASSLNRAGTEAFF. The CDR3, as DNA: TGTGCCAGCAGTCTAAACAGGGCTGGCACTGAAGCTTTCTTT.

The chain links TRBV7-9 to TRBJ1-4; 9 bases map to TRBD1. V dropped 4 bases and J dropped 5; count of bases not matched to a gene: 14. This CDR3 is built from 18 residues. Germline CDR1 reads SEHNR; CDR2 reads FQNEAQ (reference sequence). The CDR3 spells CASSSIHGQGTGNEKLFF. The CDR3, as DNA: TGTGCCAGCAGCTCGATCCACGGACAGGGGACGGGCAATGAAAAACTGTTTTTT.

The genes are TRBV28 and TRBJ2-1; weak D call: TRBD1 (6 bases). CDR1 and CDR2 (germline): MDHEN, SYDVKM. V lost 10 bases to trimming and J lost 5 bases, with 12 bases between them. This CDR3 contains 12 residues. The CDR3 DNA reads as TGTGCCACCGCGGACAGAAACAATGAGCAGTTCTTC. Its translation: CATADRNNEQFF.